This T cell receptor (beta chain) appears in the sequencing data of a study of T cell responses to AZD1222 COVID-19 vaccine. General observations from the study: There were vaccine-associated CD4 TCRs across spike, dominant at 160-218 and 743-854. Among spike-specific TCRs, nearly half reportedly target unmutated variant regions. Donors skewed white British and female; clonal diversity was possibly underestimated. Baseline serology detected seropositivity in only a handful of AZD1222 recipients.

V gave up 3 bases and J gave up 4 bases; unmatched junction bases: 14. CDR1 and CDR2 (germline): SGHVS, FNYEAQ. This CDR3 has 17 amino acids. The table came from immunoSEQ multiplex PCR; TCRdb's copy has only in-frame clones and leaves some out. Counted here are roughly 99,000 clones, around 90% occurring once; the ten biggest clones make up approximately 4%. Comment on this clone: Its antigen is as yet unknown.

The chain combines TRBV7-6 with TRBJ2-7; 8 bases match TRBD2. The material sequenced was peripheral blood, taken on day 0 of AZD1222 vaccination. The clonotype originates from an adult in good health. In DNA form, the CDR3 reads TGTGCCAGCAGCTTTGGAACTAAGACTAGCGATATTTACGAGCAGTACTTC. This gives the protein CASSFGTKTSDIYEQYF.